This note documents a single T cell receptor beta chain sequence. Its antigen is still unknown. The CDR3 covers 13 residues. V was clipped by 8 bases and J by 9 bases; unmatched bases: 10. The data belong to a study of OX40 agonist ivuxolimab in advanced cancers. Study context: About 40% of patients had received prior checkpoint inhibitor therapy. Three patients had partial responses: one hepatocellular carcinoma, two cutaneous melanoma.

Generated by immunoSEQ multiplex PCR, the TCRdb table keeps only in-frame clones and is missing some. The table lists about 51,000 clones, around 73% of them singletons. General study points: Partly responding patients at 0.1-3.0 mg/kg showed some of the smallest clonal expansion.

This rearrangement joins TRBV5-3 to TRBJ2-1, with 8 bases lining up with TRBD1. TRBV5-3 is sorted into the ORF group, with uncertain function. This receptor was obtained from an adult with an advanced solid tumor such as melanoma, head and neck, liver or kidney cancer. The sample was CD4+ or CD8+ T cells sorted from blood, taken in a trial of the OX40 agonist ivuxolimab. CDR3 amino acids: CASRGPSGGEQFF. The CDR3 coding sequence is TGTGCCAGCAGGGGGCCCTCTGGGGGTGAGCAGTTCTTC.